A single sample is the source of the 5 T cell receptor beta chains below, sequenced in a study of blood T cell repertoires in COVID-19. The table came from immunoSEQ multiplex PCR; TCRdb's copy has only in-frame clones and leaves some out. The sample lists about 290,000 clones, about 85% occurring once. Sequenced material: peripheral blood. The receptors shown here come from a woman aged 45-59 years with active or convalescent COVID-19.

The J gene is TRBJ2-1, the V gene TRBV10-1; the match to TRBD2 covers 7 bases. CDR1 is WNHNN and CDR2 is SYGVQD in the germline V gene (reference sequence). V lost 2 bases to trimming and J lost 5 bases; unmatched junction nucleotides: 6. This CDR3 has 15 residues. CDR3 region: CASSELLAANNEQFF. CDR3 nucleotide sequence: TGCGCCAGCAGTGAGCTTCTAGCGGCAAACAATGAGCAGTTCTTC.

The V gene is TRBV24-1, the J gene TRBJ2-3, with 7 bases matching TRBD2. CDR1 KGHDR and CDR2 SFDVKD come from the germline V gene. The CDR3 loop spans 14 amino acids. V lost 5 bases to trimming and J lost 5 bases; unmatched junction nucleotides: 6. The CDR3 region is CATSAAGARDTQYF. CDR3 sequence (DNA): TGTGCCACCAGTGCGGCGGGAGCAAGAGATACGCAGTATTTT.

A note on this clone: Other DNA variants within this sample encode the same CDR3. The chain joins TRBV5-1 to TRBJ2-1, with TRBD1 matching over 9 bases. The CDR3 has 15 residues. The J segment lost 2 bases and the V segment lost 0 bases, leaving 0 bases of the junction unmatched. Germline V gene data show CDR1 as SGHRS and CDR2 as YFSETQ. Here the CDR3 reads CASSLGQGAYNEQFF. CDR3 sequence (DNA): TGCGCCAGCAGCTTGGGACAGGGGGCCTACAATGAGCAGTTCTTC.

This chain uses TRBV13 with TRBJ2-7; 7 bases map to TRBD2. Germline-derived CDR1 and CDR2 are PRHDT and FYEKMQ (reference sequence). The CDR3 loop spans 15 amino acids. V shed 5 bases and J 7 bases; nucleotides not matched to a gene: 14. The CDR3 loop reads CASSIRTRGLREQYF. The CDR3 bases are TGTGCCAGCAGCATCCGGACTAGGGGTTTGCGGGAGCAGTACTTC.

The rearrangement joins TRBV11-1 to TRBJ2-1; 12 bases fit TRBD2. This CDR3 contains 16 residues. Per the germline V gene, CDR1 is SGHAT and CDR2 is FQDESV (reference sequence). The V segment lost 4 bases and the J segment 7 bases; nucleotides outside the gene matches: 8. CDR3 in amino acids: CASSSVRGLAGNEQFF. In DNA, the CDR3 is TGTGCCAGCAGCTCCGTGCGAGGACTAGCGGGGAATGAGCAGTTCTTC.